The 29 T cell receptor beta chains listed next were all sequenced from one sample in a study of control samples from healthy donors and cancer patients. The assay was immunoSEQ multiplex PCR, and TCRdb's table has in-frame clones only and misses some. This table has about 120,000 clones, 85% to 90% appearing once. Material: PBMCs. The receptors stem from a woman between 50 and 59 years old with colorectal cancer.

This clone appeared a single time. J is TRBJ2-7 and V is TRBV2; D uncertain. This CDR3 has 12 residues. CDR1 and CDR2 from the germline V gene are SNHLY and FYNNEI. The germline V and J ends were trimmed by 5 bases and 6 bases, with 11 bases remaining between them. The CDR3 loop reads CASSYSDSEQYF. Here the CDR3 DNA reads TGTGCCAGCAGTTATAGTGACTCCGAGCAGTACTTC.

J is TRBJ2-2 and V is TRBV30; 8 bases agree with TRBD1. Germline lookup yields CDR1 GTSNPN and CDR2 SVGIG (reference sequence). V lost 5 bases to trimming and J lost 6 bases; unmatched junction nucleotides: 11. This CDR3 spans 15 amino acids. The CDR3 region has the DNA TGTGCCTGGGGCCCCGGCGCAGGGGGCCCCGGGGAGCTGTTTTTT. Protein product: CAWGPGAGGPGELFF.

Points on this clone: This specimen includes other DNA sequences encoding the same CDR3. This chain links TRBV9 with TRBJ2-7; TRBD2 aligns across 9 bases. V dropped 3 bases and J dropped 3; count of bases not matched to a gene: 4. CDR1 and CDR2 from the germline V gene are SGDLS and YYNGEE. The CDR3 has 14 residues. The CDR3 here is CASSASGTSYEQYF. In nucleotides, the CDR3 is TGTGCCAGCAGCGCTAGCGGGACGAGCTACGAGCAGTACTTC.

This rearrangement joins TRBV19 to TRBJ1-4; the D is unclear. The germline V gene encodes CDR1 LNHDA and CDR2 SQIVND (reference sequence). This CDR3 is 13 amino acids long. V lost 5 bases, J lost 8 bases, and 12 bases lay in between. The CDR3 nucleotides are TGTGCCAGTAGTGGGAGGGAACTCGAAAAACTGTTTTTT. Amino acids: CASSGRELEKLFF.

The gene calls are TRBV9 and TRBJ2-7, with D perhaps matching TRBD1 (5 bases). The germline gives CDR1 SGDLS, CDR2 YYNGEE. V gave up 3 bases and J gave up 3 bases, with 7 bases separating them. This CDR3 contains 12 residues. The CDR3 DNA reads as TGTGCCAGCAGCGGTGACAGCTACGAGCAGTACTTC. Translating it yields CASSGDSYEQYF.

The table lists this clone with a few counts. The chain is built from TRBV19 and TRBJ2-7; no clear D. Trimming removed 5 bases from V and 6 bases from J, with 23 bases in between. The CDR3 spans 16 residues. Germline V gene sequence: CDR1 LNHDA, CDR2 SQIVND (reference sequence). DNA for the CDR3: TGTGCCAGTAGTCCCTCTACTGGGATCGTGACGTCCGAGCAGTACTTC. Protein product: CASSPSTGIVTSEQYF.

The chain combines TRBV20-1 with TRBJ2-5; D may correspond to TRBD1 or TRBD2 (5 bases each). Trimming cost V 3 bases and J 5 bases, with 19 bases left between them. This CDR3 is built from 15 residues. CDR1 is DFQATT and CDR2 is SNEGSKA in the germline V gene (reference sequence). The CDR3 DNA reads TGCAGTGCTAGTACCGGGATAGGGGATGCCGAGACCCAGTACTTC. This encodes CSASTGIGDAETQYF.

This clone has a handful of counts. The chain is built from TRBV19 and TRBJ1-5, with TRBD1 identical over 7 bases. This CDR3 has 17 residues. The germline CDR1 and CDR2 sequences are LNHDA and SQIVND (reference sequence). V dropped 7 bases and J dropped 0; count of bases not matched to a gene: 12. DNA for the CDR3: TGTGCCAGTATGAGGGAACCGGGACAGTATAGCAATCAGCCCCAGCATTTT. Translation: CASMREPGQYSNQPQHF.

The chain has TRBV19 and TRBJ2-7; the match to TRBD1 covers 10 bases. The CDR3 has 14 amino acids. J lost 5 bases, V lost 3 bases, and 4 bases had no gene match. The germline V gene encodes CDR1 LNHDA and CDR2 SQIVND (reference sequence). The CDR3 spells CASSIGTGVDEQYF. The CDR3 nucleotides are TGTGCCAGTAGTATCGGGACAGGGGTCGACGAGCAGTACTTC.

In nucleotides, the CDR3 is TGTGCCAGCAGCTTAGGGGCAGGGGGCGGTGAAGCTTTCTTT. This codes for CASSLGAGGGEAFF. The chain combines TRBV11-2 with TRBJ1-1, with TRBD1 identical over 8 bases. Germline CDR1 and CDR2: SGHAT and FQNNGV. The ends lost 1 base at V and 7 bases at J; junction bases unmatched: 5. The CDR3 consists of 14 residues.

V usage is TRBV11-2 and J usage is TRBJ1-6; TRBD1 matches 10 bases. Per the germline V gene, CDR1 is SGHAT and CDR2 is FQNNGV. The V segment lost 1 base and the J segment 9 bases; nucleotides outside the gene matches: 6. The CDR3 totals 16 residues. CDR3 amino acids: CASSLGAGTGASPLHF. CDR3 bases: TGTGCCAGCAGCTTAGGGGCCGGGACAGGGGCTTCACCCCTCCACTTT.

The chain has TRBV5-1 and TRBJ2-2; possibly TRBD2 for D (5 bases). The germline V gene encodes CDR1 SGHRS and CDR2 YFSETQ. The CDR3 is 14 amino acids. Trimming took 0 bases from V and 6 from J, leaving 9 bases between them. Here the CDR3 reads CASSLVRESGELFF. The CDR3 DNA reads TGCGCCAGCAGCTTGGTTAGGGAGTCCGGGGAGCTGTTTTTT.

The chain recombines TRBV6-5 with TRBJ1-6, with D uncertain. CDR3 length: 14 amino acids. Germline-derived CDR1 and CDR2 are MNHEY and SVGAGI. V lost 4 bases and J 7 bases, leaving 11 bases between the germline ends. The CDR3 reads CASSSNLNNSPLHF. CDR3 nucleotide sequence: TGTGCCAGCAGTTCTAACCTGAACAATTCACCCCTCCACTTT.

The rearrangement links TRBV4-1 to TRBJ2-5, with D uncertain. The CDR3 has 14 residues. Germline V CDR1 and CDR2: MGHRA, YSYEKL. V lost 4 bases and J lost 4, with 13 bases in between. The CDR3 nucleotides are TGCGCCAGCAGCCGAGGCGTGCGACCAGAGACCCAGTACTTC. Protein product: CASSRGVRPETQYF.

CDR3 region: CSVGPHGGNYGYTF. The DNA of the CDR3 is TGCAGCGTTGGGCCCCACGGGGGGAACTATGGCTACACCTTC. The rearrangement links TRBV29-1 to TRBJ1-2, with D tentatively TRBD1 (5 bases). Germline-derived CDR1 and CDR2 are SQVTM and ANQGSEA. This CDR3 has 14 amino acids. Trimming stripped 4 bases from V and 2 bases from J, with 14 bases between.

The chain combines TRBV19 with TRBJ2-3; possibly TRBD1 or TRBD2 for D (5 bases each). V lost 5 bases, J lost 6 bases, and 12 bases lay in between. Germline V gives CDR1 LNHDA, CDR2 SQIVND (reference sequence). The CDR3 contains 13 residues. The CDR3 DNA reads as TGTGCCAGTAGTGAGGGGCATCTGGATACGCAGTATTTT. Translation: CASSEGHLDTQYF.

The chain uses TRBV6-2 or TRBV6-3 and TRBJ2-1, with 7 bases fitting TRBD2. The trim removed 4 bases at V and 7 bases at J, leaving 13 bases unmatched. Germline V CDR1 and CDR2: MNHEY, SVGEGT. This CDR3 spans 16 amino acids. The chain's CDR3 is CASSSPPAGVRNEQFF. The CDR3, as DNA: TGTGCCAGCAGTTCCCCCCCCGCGGGAGTGAGGAATGAGCAGTTCTTC.

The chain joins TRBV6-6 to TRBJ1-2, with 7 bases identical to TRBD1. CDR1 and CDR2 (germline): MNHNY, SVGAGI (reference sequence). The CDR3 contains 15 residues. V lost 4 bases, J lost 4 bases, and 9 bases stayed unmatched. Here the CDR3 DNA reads TGTGCCAGCAGTTCCCCAGGGGGGGATAGCTATGGCTACACCTTC. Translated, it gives CASSSPGGDSYGYTF.

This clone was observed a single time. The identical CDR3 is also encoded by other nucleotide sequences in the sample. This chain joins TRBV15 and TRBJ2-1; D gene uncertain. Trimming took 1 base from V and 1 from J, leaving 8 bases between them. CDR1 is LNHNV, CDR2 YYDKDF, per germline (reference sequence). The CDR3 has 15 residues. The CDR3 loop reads CATSRGGRSYNEQFF. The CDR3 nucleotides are TGTGCCACCAGCAGAGGTGGGCGGTCCTACAATGAGCAGTTCTTC. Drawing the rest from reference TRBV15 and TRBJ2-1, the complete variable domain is DAMVIQNPRYQVTQFGKPVTLSCSQTLNHNVMYWYQQKSSQAPKLLFHYYDKDFNNEADTPDNFQSRRPNTSFCFLDIRSPGLGDTAMYLCATSRGGRSYNEQFFGPGTRLTVL.

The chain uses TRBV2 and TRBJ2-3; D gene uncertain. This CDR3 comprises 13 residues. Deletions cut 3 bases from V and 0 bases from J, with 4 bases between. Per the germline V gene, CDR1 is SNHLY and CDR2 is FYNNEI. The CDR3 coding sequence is TGTGCCAGCAGTGATTTGAGCACAGATACGCAGTATTTT. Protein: CASSDLSTDTQYF.

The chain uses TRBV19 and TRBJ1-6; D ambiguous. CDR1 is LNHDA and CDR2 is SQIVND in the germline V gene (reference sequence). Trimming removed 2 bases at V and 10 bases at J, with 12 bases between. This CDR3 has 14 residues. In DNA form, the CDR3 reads TGTGCCAGTAGTATATTCAGGTCGGGCTCACCCCTCCACTTT. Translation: CASSIFRSGSPLHF.

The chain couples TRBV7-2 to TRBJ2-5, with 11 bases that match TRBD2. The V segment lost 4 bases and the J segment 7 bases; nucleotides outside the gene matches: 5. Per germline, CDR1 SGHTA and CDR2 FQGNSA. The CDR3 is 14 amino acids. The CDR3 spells CASSSGLADGTQYF. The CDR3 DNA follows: TGTGCCAGCAGCTCGGGACTAGCGGATGGGACCCAGTACTTC.

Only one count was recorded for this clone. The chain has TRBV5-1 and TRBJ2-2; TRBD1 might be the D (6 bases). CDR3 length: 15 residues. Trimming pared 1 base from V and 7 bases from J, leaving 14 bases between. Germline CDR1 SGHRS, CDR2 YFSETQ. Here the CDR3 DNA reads TGCGCCAGCAGCTTGCGACAGGACAAGGGCGGGGAGCTGTTTTTT. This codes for CASSLRQDKGGELFF.

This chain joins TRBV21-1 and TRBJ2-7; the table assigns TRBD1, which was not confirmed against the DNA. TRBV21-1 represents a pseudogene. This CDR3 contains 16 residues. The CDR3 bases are TGTGCCAGCAGCAAGAGGCTTGAGGACAGTCGGCTCGAGCAGTACTTC. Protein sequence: CASSKRLEDSRLEQYF.

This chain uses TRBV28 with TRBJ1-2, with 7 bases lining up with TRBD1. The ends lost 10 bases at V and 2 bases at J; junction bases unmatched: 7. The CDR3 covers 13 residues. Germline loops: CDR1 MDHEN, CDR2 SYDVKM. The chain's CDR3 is CATATGPNYGYTF. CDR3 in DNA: TGTGCCACCGCGACAGGGCCCAACTATGGCTACACCTTC.

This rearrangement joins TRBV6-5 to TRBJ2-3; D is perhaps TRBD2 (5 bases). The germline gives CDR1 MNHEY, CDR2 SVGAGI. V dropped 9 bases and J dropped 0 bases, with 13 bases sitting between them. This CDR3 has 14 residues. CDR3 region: CASRGLESTDTQYF. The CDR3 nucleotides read TGTGCCAGTAGAGGACTGGAGAGCACAGATACGCAGTATTTT.

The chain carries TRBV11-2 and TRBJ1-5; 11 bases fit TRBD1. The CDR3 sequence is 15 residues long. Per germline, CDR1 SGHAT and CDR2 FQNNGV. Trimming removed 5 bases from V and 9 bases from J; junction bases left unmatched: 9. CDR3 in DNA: TGTGCCAGCAGCGCCTCCGGGACAGGGGGTCGGCCCCAGCATTTT. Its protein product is CASSASGTGGRPQHF.

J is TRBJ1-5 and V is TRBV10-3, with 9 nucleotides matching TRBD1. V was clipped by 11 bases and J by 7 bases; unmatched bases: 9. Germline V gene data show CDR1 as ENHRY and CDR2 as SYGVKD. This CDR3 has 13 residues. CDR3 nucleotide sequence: TGTGCCTCCCGGGACAGGGACGGACAGCCCCAGCATTTT. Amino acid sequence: CASRDRDGQPQHF.

This chain's CDR3 is CASSLQANTGELFF. The CDR3 region has the DNA TGTGCCAGCTCACTACAGGCGAACACCGGGGAGCTGTTTTTT. The chain recombines TRBV18 with TRBJ2-2, with D possibly matching TRBD1 (5 bases). Trimming cost V 4 bases and J 0 bases, with 6 bases left between them. From germline, CDR1 is KGHSH and CDR2 LQKENI. The CDR3 length is 14 residues.